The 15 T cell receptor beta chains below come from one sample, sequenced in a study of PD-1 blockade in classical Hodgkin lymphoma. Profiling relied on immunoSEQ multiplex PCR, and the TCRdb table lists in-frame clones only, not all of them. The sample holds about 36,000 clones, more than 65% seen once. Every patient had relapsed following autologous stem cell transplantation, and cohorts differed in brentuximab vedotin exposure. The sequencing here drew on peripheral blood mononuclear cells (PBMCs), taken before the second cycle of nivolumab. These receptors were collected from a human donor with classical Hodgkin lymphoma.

This chain's CDR3 is CAITGLAGVGEQYF. The DNA of the CDR3 is TGTGCCATCACTGGTCTAGCGGGAGTTGGCGAGCAGTACTTC. The rearrangement links TRBV10-3 to TRBJ2-7; 10 positions agree with TRBD2. Germline CDR1 ENHRY, CDR2 SYGVKD. J was trimmed by 6 bases and V by 7 bases; bases with no gene match: 9. The CDR3 runs 14 residues.

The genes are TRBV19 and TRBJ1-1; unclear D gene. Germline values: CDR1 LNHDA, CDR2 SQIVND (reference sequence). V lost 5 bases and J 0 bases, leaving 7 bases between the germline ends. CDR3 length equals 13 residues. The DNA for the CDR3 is TGTGCCAGTAGTCAAGCGGTGAACACTGAAGCTTTCTTT. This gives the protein CASSQAVNTEAFF.

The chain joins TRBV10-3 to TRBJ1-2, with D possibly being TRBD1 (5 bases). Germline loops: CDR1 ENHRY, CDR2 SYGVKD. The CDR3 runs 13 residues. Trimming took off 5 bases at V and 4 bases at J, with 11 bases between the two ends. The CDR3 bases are TGTGCCATCAGTCCCCCGCAGGGCTATGGCTACACCTTC. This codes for CAISPPQGYGYTF.

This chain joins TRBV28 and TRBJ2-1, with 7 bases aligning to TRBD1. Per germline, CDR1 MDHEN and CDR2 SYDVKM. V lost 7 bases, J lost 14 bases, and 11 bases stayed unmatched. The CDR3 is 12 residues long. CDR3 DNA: TGTGCCAGCACCTCCCCTGCAGGGGGAGAGTTCTTC. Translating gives CASTSPAGGEFF.

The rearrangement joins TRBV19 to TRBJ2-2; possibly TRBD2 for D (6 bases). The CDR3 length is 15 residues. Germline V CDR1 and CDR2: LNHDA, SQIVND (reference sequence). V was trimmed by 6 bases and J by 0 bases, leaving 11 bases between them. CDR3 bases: TGTGCCAGTAGCGGGTGGGGGGCGAACACCGGGGAGCTGTTTTTT. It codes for CASSGWGANTGELFF.

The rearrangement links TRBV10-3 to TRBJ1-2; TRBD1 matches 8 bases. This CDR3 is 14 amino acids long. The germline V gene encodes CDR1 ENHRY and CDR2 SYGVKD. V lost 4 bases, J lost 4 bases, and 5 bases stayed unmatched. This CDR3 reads CAISGTGWAYGYTF. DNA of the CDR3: TGTGCCATCAGTGGGACAGGGTGGGCCTATGGCTACACCTTC.

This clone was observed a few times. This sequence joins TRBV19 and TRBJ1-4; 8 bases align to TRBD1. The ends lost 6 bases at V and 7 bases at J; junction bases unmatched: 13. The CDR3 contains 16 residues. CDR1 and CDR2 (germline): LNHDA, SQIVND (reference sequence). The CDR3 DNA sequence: TGTGCCAGTAGAAACAGGGGGATGGCCGTCGGTGAAAAACTGTTTTTT. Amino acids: CASRNRGMAVGEKLFF.

CDR3 bases: TGTGCCAGCAGCGGGACTAGCGGAACAACCTACAATGAGCAGTTCTTC. Its protein is CASSGTSGTTYNEQFF. The chain uses TRBV9 and TRBJ2-1; 10 bases agree with TRBD2. Losses at the gene ends were 3 bases for V and 2 bases for J; bases not matched to a gene: 5. The CDR3 is made up of 16 amino acids. Germline V gives CDR1 SGDLS, CDR2 YYNGEE.

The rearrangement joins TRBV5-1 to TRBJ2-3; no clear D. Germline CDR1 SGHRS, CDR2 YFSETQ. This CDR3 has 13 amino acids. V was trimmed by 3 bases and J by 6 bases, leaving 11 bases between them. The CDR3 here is CASSSRLVDTQYF. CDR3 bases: TGCGCCAGCAGCTCCAGGTTGGTTGATACGCAGTATTTT.

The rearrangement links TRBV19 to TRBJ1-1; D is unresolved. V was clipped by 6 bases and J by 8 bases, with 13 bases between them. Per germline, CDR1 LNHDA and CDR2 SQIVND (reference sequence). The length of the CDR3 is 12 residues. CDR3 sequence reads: CASSHAGAEAFF. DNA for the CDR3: TGTGCCAGTAGCCATGCAGGTGCGGAAGCTTTCTTT.

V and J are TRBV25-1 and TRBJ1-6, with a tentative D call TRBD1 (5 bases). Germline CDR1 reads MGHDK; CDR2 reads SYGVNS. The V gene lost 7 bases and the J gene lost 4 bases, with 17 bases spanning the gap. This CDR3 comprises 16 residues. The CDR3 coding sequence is TGTGCCAGCACCCTGGGTTGGGGCAGGTATAATTCACCCCTCCACTTT. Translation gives CASTLGWGRYNSPLHF.

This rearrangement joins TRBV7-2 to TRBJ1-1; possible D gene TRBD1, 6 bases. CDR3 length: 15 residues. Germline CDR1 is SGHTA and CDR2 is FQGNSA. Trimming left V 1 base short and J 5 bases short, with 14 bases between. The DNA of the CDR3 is TGTGCCAGCAGCTTAGTAGGGGGGTCGAGTACTGAAGCTTTCTTT. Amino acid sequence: CASSLVGGSSTEAFF.

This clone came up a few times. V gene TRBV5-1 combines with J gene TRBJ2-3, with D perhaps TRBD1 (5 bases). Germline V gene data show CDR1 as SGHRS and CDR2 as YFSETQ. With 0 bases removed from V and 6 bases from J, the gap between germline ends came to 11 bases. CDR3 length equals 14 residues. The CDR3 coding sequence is TGCGCCAGCAGCTTGGGACAGAGCATGGATACGCAGTATTTT. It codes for CASSLGQSMDTQYF.

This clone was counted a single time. CDR3 region: CASSFGGPLYEQYF. CDR3 bases: TGTGCCAGCAGTTTCGGGGGTCCCCTTTACGAGCAGTACTTC. The chain uses TRBV27 and TRBJ2-7; tentatively, D is TRBD2 (6 bases). With 3 bases removed from V and 4 bases from J, the gap between germline ends came to 13 bases. There are 14 residues in the CDR3. Germline V gene data show CDR1 as MNHEY and CDR2 as SMNVEV (reference sequence).

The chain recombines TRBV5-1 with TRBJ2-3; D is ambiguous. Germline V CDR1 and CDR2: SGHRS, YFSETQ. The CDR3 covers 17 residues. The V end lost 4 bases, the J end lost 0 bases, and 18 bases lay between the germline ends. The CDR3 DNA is TGCGCCAGCAGCCCCCAGAACCTGGCGGCGAGCACAGATACGCAGTATTTT. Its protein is CASSPQNLAASTDTQYF.